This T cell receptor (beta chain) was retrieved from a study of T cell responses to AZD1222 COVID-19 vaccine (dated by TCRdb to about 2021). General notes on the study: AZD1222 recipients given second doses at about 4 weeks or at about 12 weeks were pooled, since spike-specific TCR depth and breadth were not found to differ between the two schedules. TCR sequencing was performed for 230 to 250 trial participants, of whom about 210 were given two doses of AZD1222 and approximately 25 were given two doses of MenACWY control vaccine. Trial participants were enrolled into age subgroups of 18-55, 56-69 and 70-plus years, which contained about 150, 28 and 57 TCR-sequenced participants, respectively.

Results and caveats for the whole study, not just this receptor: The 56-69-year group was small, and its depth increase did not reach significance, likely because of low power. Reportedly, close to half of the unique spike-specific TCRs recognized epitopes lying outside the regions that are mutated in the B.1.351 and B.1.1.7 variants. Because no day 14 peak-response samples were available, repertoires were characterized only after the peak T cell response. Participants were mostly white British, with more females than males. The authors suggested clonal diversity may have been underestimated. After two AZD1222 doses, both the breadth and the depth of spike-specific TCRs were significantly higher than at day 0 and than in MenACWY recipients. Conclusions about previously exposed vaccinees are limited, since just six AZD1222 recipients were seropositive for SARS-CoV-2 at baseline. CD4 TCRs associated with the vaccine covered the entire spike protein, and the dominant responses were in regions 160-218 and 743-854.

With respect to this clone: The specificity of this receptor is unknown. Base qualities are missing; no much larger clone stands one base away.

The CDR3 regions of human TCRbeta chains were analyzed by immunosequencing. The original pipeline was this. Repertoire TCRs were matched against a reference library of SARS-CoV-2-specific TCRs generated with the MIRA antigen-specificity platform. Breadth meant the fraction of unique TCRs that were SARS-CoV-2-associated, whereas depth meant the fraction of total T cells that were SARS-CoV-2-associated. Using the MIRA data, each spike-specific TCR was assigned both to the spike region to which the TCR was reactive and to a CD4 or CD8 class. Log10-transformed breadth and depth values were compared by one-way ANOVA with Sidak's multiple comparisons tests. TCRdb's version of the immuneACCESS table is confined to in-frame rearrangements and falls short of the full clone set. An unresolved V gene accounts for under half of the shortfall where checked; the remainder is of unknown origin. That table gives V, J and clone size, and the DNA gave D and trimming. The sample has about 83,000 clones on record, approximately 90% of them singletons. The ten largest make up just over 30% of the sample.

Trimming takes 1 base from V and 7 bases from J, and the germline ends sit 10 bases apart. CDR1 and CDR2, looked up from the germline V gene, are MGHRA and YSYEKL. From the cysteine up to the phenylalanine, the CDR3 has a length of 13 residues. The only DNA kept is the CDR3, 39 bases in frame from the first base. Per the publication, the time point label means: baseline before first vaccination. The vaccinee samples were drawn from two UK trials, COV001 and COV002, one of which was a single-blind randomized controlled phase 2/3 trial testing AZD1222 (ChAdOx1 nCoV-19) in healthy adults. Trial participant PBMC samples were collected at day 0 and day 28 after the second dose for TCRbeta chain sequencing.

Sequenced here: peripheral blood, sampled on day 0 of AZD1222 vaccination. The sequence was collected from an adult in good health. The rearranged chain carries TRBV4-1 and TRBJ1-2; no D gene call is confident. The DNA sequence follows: TGCGCCAGCAGCCAAGGACCCCTCGGTGGCTACACCTTC. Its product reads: CASSQGPLGGYTF.